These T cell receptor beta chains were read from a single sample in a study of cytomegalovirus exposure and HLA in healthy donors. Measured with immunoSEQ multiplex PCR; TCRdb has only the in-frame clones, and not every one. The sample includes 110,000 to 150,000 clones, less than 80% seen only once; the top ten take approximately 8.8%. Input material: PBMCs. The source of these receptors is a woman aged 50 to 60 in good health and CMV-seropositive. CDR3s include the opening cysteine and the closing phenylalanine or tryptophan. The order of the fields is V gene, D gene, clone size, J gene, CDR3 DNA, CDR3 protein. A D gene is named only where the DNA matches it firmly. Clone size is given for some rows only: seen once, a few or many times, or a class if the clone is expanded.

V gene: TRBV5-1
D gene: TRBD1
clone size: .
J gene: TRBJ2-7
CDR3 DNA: TGCGCCAGCTTTCTTAAGGGGGCCGACGAGCAGTACTTC
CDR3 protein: CASFLKGADEQYF

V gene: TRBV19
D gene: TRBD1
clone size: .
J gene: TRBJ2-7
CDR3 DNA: TGTGCCAGTAGTCGCCGGGACAGGGAGGGCGAGCAGTACTTC
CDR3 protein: CASSRRDREGEQYF

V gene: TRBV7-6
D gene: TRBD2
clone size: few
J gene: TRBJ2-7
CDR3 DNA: TGTGCCAGCAGCTTACTAGCGGGGGGGCCTACCTACGAGCAGTACTTC
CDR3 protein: CASSLLAGGPTYEQYF

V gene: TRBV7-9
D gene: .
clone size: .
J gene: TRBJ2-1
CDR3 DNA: TGTGCCAGCAGCCCCCGTCGGGAGAGCTCCTACAATGAGCAGTTCTTC
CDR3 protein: CASSPRRESSYNEQFF

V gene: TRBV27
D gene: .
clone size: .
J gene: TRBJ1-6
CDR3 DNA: TGTGCCAGCAGTTTAGAACGGGGGTTTAATTCACCCCTCCACTTT
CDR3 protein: CASSLERGFNSPLHF

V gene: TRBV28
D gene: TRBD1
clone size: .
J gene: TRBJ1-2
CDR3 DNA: TGTGCCAGCAGTCAAGCGTCGACAGGGGGTTTCTATGGCTACACCTTC
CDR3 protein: CASSQASTGGFYGYTF

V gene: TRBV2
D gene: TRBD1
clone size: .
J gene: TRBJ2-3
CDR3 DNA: TGTGCCAGCAGTAGCCGGACAGGAATCACAGATACGCAGTATTTT
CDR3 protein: CASSSRTGITDTQYF

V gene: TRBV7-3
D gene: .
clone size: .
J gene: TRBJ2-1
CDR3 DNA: TGTGCCAGCAGCCCAGGACAGTACAATGAGCAGTTCTTC
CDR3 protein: CASSPGQYNEQFF

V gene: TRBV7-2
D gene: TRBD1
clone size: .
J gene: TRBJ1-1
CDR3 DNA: TGTGCCAGCAGCTCCCGGACAGGGCGGTCAAACACTGAAGCTTTCTTT
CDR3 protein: CASSSRTGRSNTEAFF

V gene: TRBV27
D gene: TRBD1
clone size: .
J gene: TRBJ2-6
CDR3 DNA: TGTGCCAGCAGTTTACTTTACCCAGGGGGCGATAGTGCTGCCGGGGCCAACGTCCTGACTTTC
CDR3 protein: CASSLLYPGGDSAAGANVLTF

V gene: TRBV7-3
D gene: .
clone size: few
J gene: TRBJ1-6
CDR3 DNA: TGTGCCAGCAGCTTAGCAGGGGCAGATTCACCCCTCCACTTT
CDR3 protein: CASSLAGADSPLHF

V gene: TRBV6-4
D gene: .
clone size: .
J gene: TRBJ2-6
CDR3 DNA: TGTGCCAGCAGTGACTTATCTGGGGCCAACGTCCTGACTTTC
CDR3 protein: CASSDLSGANVLTF

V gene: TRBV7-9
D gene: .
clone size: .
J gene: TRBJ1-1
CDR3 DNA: TGTGCCAGCAGCTTAAAAGGGGGTGGCGCTGAAGCTTTCTTT
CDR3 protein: CASSLKGGGAEAFF

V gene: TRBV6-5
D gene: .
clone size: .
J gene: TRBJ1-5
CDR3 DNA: TGTGCCAGCAGTTCCCGACAGGTTCGTGGAAATCAGCCCCAGCATTTT
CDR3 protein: CASSSRQVRGNQPQHF

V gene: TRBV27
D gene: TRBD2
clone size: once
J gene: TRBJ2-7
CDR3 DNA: TGTGCCAGCAGTTTGGGACTAGCTTCCTCCTACGAGCAGTACTTC
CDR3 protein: CASSLGLASSYEQYF

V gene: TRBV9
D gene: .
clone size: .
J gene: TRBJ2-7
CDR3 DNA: TGTGCCAGCAGCCCCCCAAGCCAATCCTACGAGCAGTACTTC
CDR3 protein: CASSPPSQSYEQYF

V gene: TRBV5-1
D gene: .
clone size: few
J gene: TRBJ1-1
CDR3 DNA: TGCGCCAGCAGCTGGTTAGACACGAACACTGAAGCTTTCTTT
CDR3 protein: CASSWLDTNTEAFF

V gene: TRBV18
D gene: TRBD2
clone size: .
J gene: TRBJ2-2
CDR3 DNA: TGTGCCAGCTCACCCCGGACTAGCGGGGGGACCACCGGGGAGCTGTTTTTT
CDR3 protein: CASSPRTSGGTTGELFF

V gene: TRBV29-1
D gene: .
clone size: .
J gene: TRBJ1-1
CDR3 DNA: TGCAGCGCAACGGACAGTGACACTGAAGCTTTCTTT
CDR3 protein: CSATDSDTEAFF

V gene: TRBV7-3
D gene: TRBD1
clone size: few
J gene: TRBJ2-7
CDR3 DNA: TGTGCCAGCAGCCCAACGGGACAGGGGCACGAGCAGTACTTC
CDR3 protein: CASSPTGQGHEQYF

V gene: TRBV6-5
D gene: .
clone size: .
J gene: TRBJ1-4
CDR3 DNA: TGTGCCAGCAGTTACTCGAGGGCCATGAGCGGTGAAAAACTGTTTTTT
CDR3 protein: CASSYSRAMSGEKLFF

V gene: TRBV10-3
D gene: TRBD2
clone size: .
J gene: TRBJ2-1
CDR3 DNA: TGTGCCATCAGTGAGTCACTTCGATTGCTAGCGGGGGGCTACTACAATGAGCAGTTCTTC
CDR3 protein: CAISESLRLLAGGYYNEQFF

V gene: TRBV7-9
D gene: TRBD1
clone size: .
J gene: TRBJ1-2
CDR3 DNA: TGTGCCAGCAGCTTAAGGGACAGGGCCTCCAATGGCTACACCTTC
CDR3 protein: CASSLRDRASNGYTF

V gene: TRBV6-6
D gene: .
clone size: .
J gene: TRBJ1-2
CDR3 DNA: TGTGCCAGCAGTTACGACAATAACTATGGCTACACCTTC
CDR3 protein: CASSYDNNYGYTF